The rows below give T cell receptor beta chains drawn from one sample of a study of blood T cell repertoires in COVID-19. Assay used: immunoSEQ multiplex PCR; TCRdb lists only in-frame clones, some missing. The sample comprises 90,000 or so clones, around 83% of which are singletons, and around 25% rests with the top ten. The sample was peripheral blood. All receptors derive from a man aged 55 to 70 with acute or convalescent COVID-19. The CDR3 runs from the conserved cysteine through the conserved F or W. The D gene is left open where the match is weak. Part of the rows lack a size; the others show once, few, many or a class for expanded clones.

size: once; V: TRBV7-2; J: TRBJ1-3; D: .; length: 16; DNA: TGTGCCAGCAGCTTCCTCCCCCGAACGGCTGGAAACACCATATATTTT; CDR3: CASSFLPRTAGNTIYF
size: .; V: TRBV10-2; J: TRBJ1-5; D: .; length: 13; DNA: TGCGCCAGCAGTGAGTCGGGCTATCAGCCCCAGCATTTT; CDR3: CASSESGYQPQHF
size: .; V: TRBV2; J: TRBJ2-2; D: .; length: 15; DNA: TGTGCCTCCCTAAGGGCCGGGGTGGACACCGGGGAGCTGTTTTTT; CDR3: CASLRAGVDTGELFF
size: few; V: TRBV7-9; J: TRBJ2-3; D: .; length: 15; DNA: TGTGCCAGCAGCTTCATCACTAGCATCACAGATACGCAGTATTTT; CDR3: CASSFITSITDTQYF
size: .; V: TRBV6-5; J: TRBJ1-1; D: .; length: 16; DNA: TGTGCCAGCAGTTACTTCGGGCGGGTTAAACGGACTGAAGCTTTCTTT; CDR3: CASSYFGRVKRTEAFF
size: .; V: TRBV7-2; J: TRBJ1-3; D: .; length: 18; DNA: TGTGCCAGCAGCTTAGACCCGGGCCCGGGGGGCTCTGGAAACACCATATATTTT; CDR3: CASSLDPGPGGSGNTIYF
size: .; V: TRBV27; J: TRBJ2-1; D: .; length: 15; DNA: TGTGCCAGCAGTTTATGGGCCAGGGTCCACAATGAGCAGTTCTTC; CDR3: CASSLWARVHNEQFF
size: .; V: TRBV11-2; J: TRBJ1-1; D: .; length: 14; DNA: TGTGCCAGCAGCTTAGACCAAAGACAGACTGAAGCTTTCTTT; CDR3: CASSLDQRQTEAFF
size: .; V: TRBV6-5; J: TRBJ1-5; D: TRBD1; length: 16; DNA: TGTGCCAGCAGTAACTACCCTGACAGGGGCAATCAGCCCCAGCATTTT; CDR3: CASSNYPDRGNQPQHF
size: .; V: TRBV27; J: TRBJ2-3; D: TRBD1; length: 16; DNA: TGTGCCAGCAGTCCCTTGGACAGGGTCGGCACAGATACGCAGTATTTT; CDR3: CASSPLDRVGTDTQYF
size: .; V: TRBV15; J: TRBJ2-5; D: TRBD1; length: 16; DNA: TGTGCCACCAGCGGCCAGGACGGCAGGGGGTTTGAGACCCAGTACTTC; CDR3: CATSGQDGRGFETQYF
size: .; V: TRBV6-5; J: TRBJ1-6; D: .; length: 15; DNA: TGTGCCAGCAGTTACGGGCAGGGCTACGTTTCACCCCTCCACTTT; CDR3: CASSYGQGYVSPLHF
size: .; V: TRBV2; J: TRBJ2-7; D: .; length: 12; DNA: TGTGCCAGCAGGGGAGGTACCTACGAGCAGTACTTC; CDR3: CASRGGTYEQYF
size: once; V: TRBV12-5; J: TRBJ1-1; D: TRBD1; length: 14; DNA: TGTGCTAGTGGTTTGGGACAGGGAAGCGCTGAAGCTTTCTTT; CDR3: CASGLGQGSAEAFF
size: .; V: TRBV6-5; J: TRBJ1-5; D: .; length: 14; DNA: TGTGCCAGCAGTCCCGAACGGGGCAATCAGCCCCAGCATTTT; CDR3: CASSPERGNQPQHF
size: .; V: TRBV25-1; J: TRBJ1-1; D: .; length: 13; DNA: TGTGCCAGCAGTGACTCTGGCCACACTGAAGCTTTCTTT; CDR3: CASSDSGHTEAFF
size: .; V: TRBV29-1; J: TRBJ1-3; D: TRBD1; length: 12; DNA: TGCAGCGTTGAAGTCTTCAGGGGGACTAGAGAATTT; CDR3: CSVEVFRGTREF
size: .; V: TRBV7-2; J: TRBJ1-2; D: TRBD1; length: 19; DNA: TGTGCCAGCAGCTTAGCCCGCCCTGCCTCGCCCAGGGGGCACTATGGCTACACCTTC; CDR3: CASSLARPASPRGHYGYTF
size: .; V: TRBV2; J: TRBJ1-6; D: .; length: 14; DNA: TGTGCCAGCAGTGTCTCTCGGGGTAATTCACCCCTCCACTTT; CDR3: CASSVSRGNSPLHF
size: .; V: TRBV5-1; J: TRBJ1-1; D: TRBD1; length: 15; DNA: TGCGCCAGCAGCCCCCGGGACAGGGGTGGGACTGAAGCTTTCTTT; CDR3: CASSPRDRGGTEAFF
size: .; V: TRBV7-8; J: TRBJ2-1; D: TRBD1; length: 15; DNA: TGTGCCAGCAGATCCTCCGGGACAGGGGGCTTTGAGCAGTTCTTC; CDR3: CASRSSGTGGFEQFF
size: .; V: TRBV19; J: TRBJ2-3; D: .; length: 12; DNA: TGTGCCAGTACAGGTGGCACAGATACGCAGTATTTT; CDR3: CASTGGTDTQYF
size: .; V: TRBV4-2; J: TRBJ2-3; D: .; length: 13; DNA: TGTGCCAGCAGCCTCCGGCGGGGAGATACGCAGTATTTT; CDR3: CASSLRRGDTQYF
size: once; V: TRBV3-1/TRBV3-2; J: TRBJ1-6; D: .; length: 16; DNA: TGTGCCAGCAGCCAAGGAAGGCGGGGGCTTAATTCACCCCTCCACTTT; CDR3: CASSQGRRGLNSPLHF
size: .; V: TRBV3-1/TRBV3-2; J: TRBJ2-1; D: TRBD2; length: 19; DNA: TGTGCCAGCACCGGTAGGGAGCGGGGGGGAAATATGATATACAATGAGCAGTTCTTC; CDR3: CASTGRERGGNMIYNEQFF
size: .; V: TRBV2; J: TRBJ2-3; D: .; length: 16; DNA: TGTGCCAGCAGTGCCTCCGCGACACCCGTCACAGATACGCAGTATTTT; CDR3: CASSASATPVTDTQYF
size: .; V: TRBV4-1; J: TRBJ2-1; D: .; length: 15; DNA: TGCGCCAGCAGCCAAGAGGAGGGGTCCTACAATGAGCAGTTCTTC; CDR3: CASSQEEGSYNEQFF
size: .; V: TRBV7-9; J: TRBJ2-1; D: TRBD2; length: 16; DNA: TGTGCCAGCAGTTCTAGCGGGGGGGCCCTCTACAATGAGCAGTTCTTC; CDR3: CASSSSGGALYNEQFF
size: .; V: TRBV6-6; J: TRBJ2-2; D: TRBD1; length: 13; DNA: TGTGCCAGCAGGACAGGGGGCTCCGGGGAGCTGTTTTTT; CDR3: CASRTGGSGELFF
size: .; V: TRBV20-1; J: TRBJ1-2; D: .; length: 11; DNA: TGCAGTGCTAGATCCGGGTTTGGCTACACCTTC; CDR3: CSARSGFGYTF
size: .; V: TRBV7-9; J: TRBJ2-3; D: .; length: 14; DNA: TGTGCCATCAGCCCAGAGGGGGTGGATCCAACGCAGTATTTT; CDR3: CAISPEGVDPTQYF
size: .; V: TRBV2; J: TRBJ1-1; D: .; length: 15; DNA: TGTGCCAGCAGAACAAAGGGGGGGGCGAGGACTGAAGCTTTCTTT; CDR3: CASRTKGGARTEAFF
size: .; V: TRBV28; J: TRBJ1-1; D: .; length: 16; DNA: TGTGCCAGCAGCCCTGATACAGGGTCCGGACGGACTGAAGCTTTCTTT; CDR3: CASSPDTGSGRTEAFF
size: .; V: TRBV6-1; J: TRBJ1-1; D: .; length: 16; DNA: TGTGCCAGCAGTGATGAGGGACTTCCAATGAACACTGAAGCTTTCTTT; CDR3: CASSDEGLPMNTEAFF
size: few; V: TRBV6-6; J: TRBJ1-2; D: .; length: 14; DNA: TGTGCCAGCAGTTCCATGGGGCCCAACTATGGCTACACCTTC; CDR3: CASSSMGPNYGYTF
size: .; V: TRBV4-3; J: TRBJ2-3; D: TRBD2; length: 18; DNA: TGCGCCAGCAGCCAAGATGGAGGTTCTAGCGGGTTCACAGATACGCAGTATTTT; CDR3: CASSQDGGSSGFTDTQYF
size: .; V: TRBV10-3; J: TRBJ1-3; D: .; length: 14; DNA: TGTGCCATCAAACCGGGAGGCTCTGGAAACACCATATATTTT; CDR3: CAIKPGGSGNTIYF
size: .; V: TRBV6-5; J: TRBJ2-1; D: .; length: 14; DNA: TGTGCCAGCAGAGTGGGGACTCACCCCAATGAGCAGTTCTTC; CDR3: CASRVGTHPNEQFF
size: .; V: TRBV25-1; J: TRBJ1-2; D: .; length: 16; DNA: TGTGCCAGCAGTGAAACAGGTGGGGTGGGGTTCTATGGCTACACCTTC; CDR3: CASSETGGVGFYGYTF
size: .; V: TRBV21-1; J: TRBJ2-5; D: .; length: 15; DNA: TGTGCCAGCAGCAGCAACAGGGGGCGCTGGGAGACCCAGTACTTC; CDR3: CASSSNRGRWETQYF
size: .; V: TRBV4-2; J: TRBJ2-1; D: TRBD1; length: 16; DNA: TGTGCCAGCAGCCAAGAAATAGGACAGGCTTACAATGAGCAGTTCTTC; CDR3: CASSQEIGQAYNEQFF
size: once; V: TRBV5-1; J: TRBJ2-7; D: TRBD2; length: 16; DNA: TGCGCCAGCAGCTTTCGACTAGCGGGGTTGTCCTACGAGCAGTACTTC; CDR3: CASSFRLAGLSYEQYF
size: .; V: TRBV15; J: TRBJ1-6; D: .; length: 13; DNA: TGTGCCACCAGCAGAGATGGAGGTTCACCCCTCCACTTT; CDR3: CATSRDGGSPLHF
size: .; V: TRBV11-3; J: TRBJ2-7; D: .; length: 12; DNA: TGTGCCAGCAGCCGGGACACGAGCGAGCAGTACTTC; CDR3: CASSRDTSEQYF
size: .; V: TRBV5-5; J: TRBJ2-2; D: .; length: 14; DNA: TGTGCCAGCAGCTTGAGCCCGAACACCGGGGAGCTGTTTTTT; CDR3: CASSLSPNTGELFF
size: .; V: TRBV6-6; J: TRBJ2-1; D: TRBD2; length: 15; DNA: TGTGCCAGCAGTGTACTAGCGGGGGGGATTGCTGAGCAGTTCTTC; CDR3: CASSVLAGGIAEQFF
size: few; V: TRBV5-4; J: TRBJ1-1; D: .; length: 16; DNA: TGTGCCAGCAGCCCCGGCGGGGTGCCGATGAACACTGAAGCTTTCTTT; CDR3: CASSPGGVPMNTEAFF
size: .; V: TRBV28; J: TRBJ1-2; D: .; length: 12; DNA: TGTGCCAGCAGGAACGAGATCTATGGCTACACCTTC; CDR3: CASRNEIYGYTF
size: once; V: TRBV15; J: TRBJ1-4; D: .; length: 16; DNA: TGTGCCACCAGCAGAGTTGGCGGGGGAGCTAATGAAAAACTGTTTTTT; CDR3: CATSRVGGGANEKLFF
size: .; V: TRBV4-3; J: TRBJ1-1; D: TRBD1; length: 16; DNA: TGCGCCAGCAGCCAGGACCTCGGGACAGCGAACACTGAAGCTTTCTTT; CDR3: CASSQDLGTANTEAFF
size: .; V: TRBV15; J: TRBJ2-5; D: TRBD1; length: 17; DNA: TGTGCCACCAGACCGAGTACGAGGACAGGGCTCCAAGAGACCCAGTACTTC; CDR3: CATRPSTRTGLQETQYF
size: .; V: TRBV2; J: TRBJ1-4; D: TRBD1; length: 14; DNA: TGTGCCAGCAGGGGAGGACAGGCGAATGAAAAACTGTTTTTT; CDR3: CASRGGQANEKLFF
size: .; V: TRBV7-9; J: TRBJ1-6; D: TRBD1; length: 15; DNA: TGTGCCAGCAGCACCGGGACAGTGAATAATTCACCCCTCCACTTT; CDR3: CASSTGTVNNSPLHF
size: .; V: TRBV7-9; J: TRBJ2-1; D: TRBD1; length: 13; DNA: TGTGCCAGCAGCTTGGACAGGTACAATGAGCAGTTCTTC; CDR3: CASSLDRYNEQFF